This TCR beta chain was sequenced for a study of metastatic and nonmetastatic thyroid tumors. None of the patients had undergone any treatment ahead of thyroid surgery. Germline values: CDR1 MNHNS, CDR2 SASEGT. The CDR3 loop spans 16 amino acids. V lost 5 bases and J lost 0, with 17 bases in between. TCRdb recomputed clones from the PCR reads via MiXCR. The table has some 37,000 clones, more than 20% seen once; the top ten hold 15% to 19%. This clone is labeled medium-sized. The chain couples TRBV6-1 to TRBJ2-7; D not certain. The sequence was collected from a female donor with papillary thyroid cancer or a benign thyroid nodule (not recorded which). Some clones in this sample may be carry-over from other donors' samples. Input material: blood. The CDR3 loop reads CASSSTSDGPSYEQYF. CDR3 nucleotides: TGTGCCAGCAGTTCCACCTCCGACGGTCCCTCCTACGAGCAGTACTTC.